The 20 T cell receptor beta chains in this list originate from one sample, sequenced in a study of T-cell reconstitution after alpha-beta-depleted transplantation in children. Unique molecular identifiers were incorporated into the prepared TCRbeta library. TCRdb independently ran MiXCR on the PCR reads; one entry per CDR3 protein. This table holds over 450,000 distinct CDR3 sequences, more than 9% found once. The material sequenced was PBMCs, taken before TCRalphabeta/CD19-depleted stem cell transplant. The receptors come from a child aged 2-15 years with inherited bone marrow failure, due to receive a stem cell transplant.

This clonotype was seen only a few times. The chain carries TRBV20-1 and TRBJ2-1; 9 bases align to TRBD2. J was trimmed by 2 bases and V by 6 bases; bases with no gene match: 8. The CDR3 covers 15 residues. Looked up from germline, CDR1 is DFQATT and CDR2 is SNEGSKA (reference sequence). The CDR3 reads CSAQKPSGTYNEQFF. CDR3 sequence (DNA): TGCAGTGCCCAAAAGCCTAGCGGGACCTACAATGAGCAGTTCTTC.

Notes on this clonotype: A much larger clonotype is one base distant, so this may be a read error. V gene TRBV7-9 combines with J gene TRBJ2-5; TRBD1 is a possible D gene (7 bases). This CDR3 spans 15 amino acids. CDR1 and CDR2 (germline): SEHNR, FQNEAQ (reference sequence). CDR3 protein: CDSSLAEGGDETQYF. In DNA form, the CDR3 reads TGTGACAGCAGCTTAGCGGAAGGGGGCGACGAGACCCAGTACTTC.

This clonotype was recorded at least ten times. The rearrangement uses TRBV29-1 and TRBJ1-1; tentative D call: TRBD1 (5 bases). CDR1 is SQVTM, CDR2 ANQGSEA, per germline. V shed 8 bases and J shed 1 base, with 8 bases lying between them. The CDR3 contains 11 residues. DNA for the CDR3: TGCAGCTGGGGGGAGAACACTGAAGCTTTCTTT. Amino acid sequence: CSWGENTEAFF.

This clonotype was observed at least ten times. This chain joins TRBV12-3 or TRBV12-4 and TRBJ1-5; D is possibly TRBD1 (6 bases). The V and J ends lost 2 bases and 1 base respectively, with 12 bases between them. CDR3 length: 16 amino acids. The CDR3 here is CASSLISGQSNQPQHF. The CDR3 DNA sequence: TGTGCCAGCAGTTTAATCTCCGGACAGAGCAATCAGCCCCAGCATTTT.

This clonotype showed up many times. The chain recombines TRBV10-3 with TRBJ2-3; D is perhaps TRBD2 (5 bases). V dropped 2 bases and J dropped 2 bases, with 11 bases sitting between them. Germline V CDR1 and CDR2: ENHRY, SYGVKD. The CDR3 has 15 residues. The chain's CDR3 is CAISEPGLTTDTQYF. For the CDR3, the DNA is TGTGCCATCAGTGAGCCCGGACTTACCACAGATACGCAGTATTTT.

In this sample, this clonotype turned up many times. The chain carries TRBV7-9 and TRBJ1-5; no clear D gene. The V end lost 2 bases, the J end lost 7 bases, and 9 bases lay between the germline ends. The CDR3 covers 13 residues. The germline V gene has CDR1 SEHNR and CDR2 FQNEAQ (reference sequence). The CDR3 DNA sequence: TGTGCCAGCAGCTTAAACAGAGAACAGCCCCAGCATTTT. Encoded protein: CASSLNREQPQHF.

This chain joins TRBV6-5 and TRBJ2-7; TRBD2 matches at 9 bases. CDR3 length: 14 residues. Germline V lookup: CDR1 MNHEY, CDR2 SVGAGI. J gave up 2 bases and V 6 bases, and 5 bases lay outside the gene matches. CDR3 sequence: CASSYRTSAYEQYF. CDR3 DNA: TGTGCCAGCAGCTACAGGACTAGCGCCTACGAGCAGTACTTC.

The rearrangement joins TRBV7-2 to TRBJ2-7; 8 bases line up with TRBD2. CDR3 length: 15 residues. The ends lost 5 bases at V and 3 bases at J; junction bases unmatched: 9. Germline V gene lookup returns CDR1 SGHTA and CDR2 FQGNSA. The CDR3: CASSQVPLAGYEQYF. The CDR3 DNA is TGTGCCAGCAGCCAGGTACCTCTAGCGGGCTACGAGCAGTACTTC.

This clonotype was recorded only once. Being one base from a much bigger clone, this may be a read error. The chain joins TRBV5-1 to TRBJ1-1; D is unclear. Trimming took 4 bases from V and 11 from J, leaving 15 bases between them. Germline V gene lookup returns CDR1 SGHRS and CDR2 YFSETQ. The CDR3 loop spans 12 amino acids. CDR3 in DNA: TGCGCCAGCAGCCTACCGACTGGGCATGCTTTCTTT. Translating gives CASSLPTGHAFF.

This clonotype showed up just a few times. V usage is TRBV5-1 and J usage is TRBJ2-1; 10 bases fit TRBD2. The V gene end was trimmed by 0 bases and the J gene end by 0 bases; junction bases not matched to a gene: 12. From germline, CDR1 is SGHRS and CDR2 YFSETQ. The CDR3 extends over 20 amino acids. CDR3 region: CASSLAGLAGALGSYNEQFF. The CDR3 coding sequence is TGCGCCAGCAGCTTGGCCGGGCTAGCGGGAGCCTTAGGCTCCTACAATGAGCAGTTCTTC.

The gene calls are TRBV27 and TRBJ2-7; 7 positions agree with TRBD2. The V segment lost 6 bases and the J segment 1 base; nucleotides outside the gene matches: 12. There are 16 residues in the CDR3. Germline V CDR1 and CDR2: MNHEY, SMNVEV (reference sequence). The CDR3 sequence: CASRPDAGDLSYEQYF. In nucleotides, the CDR3 is TGTGCCAGCAGGCCAGATGCGGGGGACCTTTCCTACGAGCAGTACTTC.

This clonotype was seen many times. The gene calls are TRBV7-9 and TRBJ2-7; a weak D match, TRBD1 (5 bases). Per the germline V gene, CDR1 is SEHNR and CDR2 is FQNEAQ (reference sequence). The length of the CDR3 is 15 residues. The ends were cut back, 5 bases at V and 5 bases at J, with 19 bases in the middle. In DNA form, the CDR3 reads TGTGCCAGCAGCCGACCCGGGCAGGGTGCCGACGAGCAGTACTTC. It yields the protein CASSRPGQGADEQYF. Together with reference TRBV7-9 and TRBJ2-7, the CDR3 gives the full variable domain: DTGVSQNPRHKITKRGQNVTFRCDPISEHNRLYWYRQTLGQGPEFLTYFQNEAQLEKSRLLSDRFSAERPKGSFSTLEIQRTEQGDSAMYLCASSRPGQGADEQYFGPGTRLTVT.

This clonotype occurred many times. This chain connects TRBV28 to TRBJ1-5, with 8 bases lining up with TRBD1. Germline-derived CDR1 and CDR2 are MDHEN and SYDVKM. There are 17 residues in the CDR3. J gave up 1 base and V 5 bases, and 10 bases lay outside the gene matches. The CDR3 loop reads CASSHPGGGGSNQPQHF. The CDR3 bases are TGTGCCAGCAGTCATCCAGGGGGCGGCGGGAGCAATCAGCCCCAGCATTTT.

This clonotype was counted only a few times. V usage is TRBV28 and J usage is TRBJ2-5; TRBD1 is a possible D gene (7 bases). The CDR3 runs to 17 residues. V was pared by 6 bases and J by 7 bases, with 27 bases between. The germline gives CDR1 MDHEN, CDR2 SYDVKM. The CDR3 DNA sequence: TGTGCCAGCAGCCACAGCGGGTCGGGACAGCCGGAACGGACCCAGTACTTC. Translating gives CASSHSGSGQPERTQYF.

This chain connects TRBV12-3 or TRBV12-4 to TRBJ1-3; 8 positions match TRBD1. The ends lost 8 bases at V and 0 bases at J; junction bases unmatched: 18. There are 19 residues in the CDR3. DNA for the CDR3: TGTGCCAGCTGCCCCCGACAGGGGTCGTTTTGGTACTCTGGAAACACCATATATTTT. This sequence encodes CASCPRQGSFWYSGNTIYF.

There are many counts of this clonotype. This chain joins TRBV12-3 or TRBV12-4 and TRBJ1-5; 8 bases map to TRBD1. The CDR3 length is 15 residues. V dropped 5 bases and J dropped 5; count of bases not matched to a gene: 8. In DNA, the CDR3 is TGTGCCAGCAGTCGACACGGACAGGGTCATCAGCCCCAGCATTTT. Its protein product is CASSRHGQGHQPQHF.

This clonotype has ten or more counts. The chain has TRBV20-1 and TRBJ2-1; D gene uncertain. CDR1 and CDR2 (germline): DFQATT, SNEGSKA (reference sequence). The CDR3 totals 13 residues. The V and J ends lost 6 bases and 4 bases respectively, with 13 bases between them. CDR3 loop: CSAVFYLYNEQFF. The CDR3 bases are TGCAGTGCAGTGTTTTACTTATACAATGAGCAGTTCTTC.

This chain uses TRBV20-1 with TRBJ1-5; TRBD1 matches 7 bases. The CDR3 is made up of 14 amino acids. From germline, CDR1 is DFQATT and CDR2 SNEGSKA (reference sequence). V trimming: 4 bases; J trimming: 3 bases; junction bases outside the gene matches: 6. CDR3 in DNA: TGCAGTGCTATAACCGGGACAGTCAATCAGCCCCAGCATTTT. Translating it yields CSAITGTVNQPQHF.

Many counts were recorded for this clonotype. The chain uses TRBV7-8 and TRBJ2-7; 8 bases fit TRBD1. Germline CDR1 and CDR2: SGHVS and FQNEAQ. CDR3 length: 15 amino acids. After removal of 5 bases from V and 3 bases from J, the junction contained 9 bases not matched to a gene. CDR3 protein: CASSPTRGLDYEQYF. For the CDR3, the DNA is TGTGCCAGCAGCCCGACCAGGGGGCTTGACTACGAGCAGTACTTC.

This clonotype was recorded at least ten times. This chain uses TRBV7-6 with TRBJ2-1; D remains ambiguous. Trimming left V 3 bases short and J 8 bases short, with 14 bases between. This CDR3 region has 14 residues. Germline V lookup: CDR1 SGHVS, CDR2 FNYEAQ. CDR3 nucleotides: TGTGCCAGCAGCTTGCAACGGACGAGCTATGAGCAGTTCTTC. Translating it yields CASSLQRTSYEQFF.